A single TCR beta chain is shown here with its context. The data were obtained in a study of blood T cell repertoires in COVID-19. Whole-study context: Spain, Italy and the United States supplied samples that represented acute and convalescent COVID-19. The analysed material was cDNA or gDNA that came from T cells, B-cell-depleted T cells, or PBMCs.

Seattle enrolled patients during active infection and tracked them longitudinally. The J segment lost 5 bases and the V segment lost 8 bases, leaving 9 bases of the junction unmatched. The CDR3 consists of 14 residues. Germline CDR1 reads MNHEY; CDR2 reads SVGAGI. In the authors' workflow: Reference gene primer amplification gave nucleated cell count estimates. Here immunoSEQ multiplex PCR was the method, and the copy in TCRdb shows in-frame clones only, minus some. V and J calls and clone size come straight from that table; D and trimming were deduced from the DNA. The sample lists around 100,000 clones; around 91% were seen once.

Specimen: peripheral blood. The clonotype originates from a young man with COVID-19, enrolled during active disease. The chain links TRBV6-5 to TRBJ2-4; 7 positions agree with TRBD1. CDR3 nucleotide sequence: TGTGCCAGCCGCAGGTCGCAGGGGGAAAACATTCAGTACTTC. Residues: CASRRSQGENIQYF.